The 14 T cell receptor beta chains presented below share a single source sample, sequenced in a study of cytomegalovirus exposure and HLA in healthy donors. With 60 Vbeta and 13 Jbeta primers, the PCR was carried out. The table came from immunoSEQ multiplex PCR; TCRdb's copy has only in-frame clones and leaves some out. The data show roughly 100,000 clones, 83% seen once. The sequencing sample was made of PBMCs. These receptors all stem from a man younger than 35 in good health and CMV-seronegative.

Here the CDR3 reads CSVLGTGDNEQYF. The CDR3 region has the DNA TGCAGCGTGCTCGGGACAGGGGACAACGAGCAGTACTTC. V is TRBV29-1 and J is TRBJ2-7, with 10 bases identical to TRBD1. Germline-derived CDR1 and CDR2 are SQVTM and ANQGSEA. The CDR3 length is 13 residues. V lost 6 bases and J lost 5; bases outside the gene matches: 7.

The chain joins TRBV4-2 to TRBJ2-7; 7 positions agree with TRBD2. The CDR3 consists of 12 residues. Germline lookup yields CDR1 LGHNA and CDR2 YNFKEQ. The junction had 8 bases not matched to a gene; V was cut back by 8 bases and J by 7 bases. The CDR3 loop reads CASGKPGLEQYF. The CDR3 DNA sequence: TGTGCCAGCGGTAAGCCGGGACTAGAGCAGTACTTC.

The chain combines TRBV7-9 with TRBJ1-2; TRBD1 agrees at 8 bases. The CDR3 consists of 17 residues. Losses at the gene ends were 5 bases for V and 8 bases for J; bases not matched to a gene: 19. Germline loops: CDR1 SEHNR, CDR2 FQNEAQ (reference sequence). CDR3 region: CASSPLLPGQVLDGYTF. The CDR3 DNA reads as TGTGCCAGCAGCCCCCTCCTGCCGGGACAGGTCTTAGACGGCTACACCTTC.

This chain links TRBV6-5 with TRBJ2-5; TRBD2 might be the D (5 bases). The CDR3 runs 13 residues. V was trimmed by 6 bases and J by 7 bases, leaving 15 bases between them. Germline V gene lookup returns CDR1 MNHEY and CDR2 SVGAGI. DNA of the CDR3: TGTGCCAGCAGGTTACTCCCAGGAGGGACCCAGTACTTC. Its protein product is CASRLLPGGTQYF.

This chain joins TRBV19 and TRBJ1-5; perhaps TRBD1 as D (5 bases). CDR3 length: 15 amino acids. Germline V gives CDR1 LNHDA, CDR2 SQIVND (reference sequence). Trimming took off 7 bases at V and 3 bases at J, with 16 bases between the two ends. DNA for the CDR3: TGTGCCAGTACCCAGGGCCGGCAGCACAATCAGCCCCAGCATTTT. The encoded protein is CASTQGRQHNQPQHF.

V usage is TRBV27 and J usage is TRBJ2-1; 7 nucleotides align to TRBD1. The V gene end was trimmed by 3 bases and the J gene end by 10 bases; junction bases not matched to a gene: 9. Germline V gene data show CDR1 as MNHEY and CDR2 as SMNVEV (reference sequence). CDR3 length: 14 residues. The CDR3 nucleotides read TGTGCCAGCAGTTTCGGGACAGCCCGGAGGGAGCAGTTCTTC. This gives the protein CASSFGTARREQFF.

The genes are TRBV29-1 and TRBJ2-3; weak D call: TRBD2 (5 bases). The CDR3 contains 14 residues. The germline CDR1 and CDR2 sequences are SQVTM and ANQGSEA. V was clipped by 3 bases and J by 2 bases, with 12 bases between them. CDR3 bases: TGCAGCGTTGAGGACTCCCCTATCACAGATACGCAGTATTTT. This translates into CSVEDSPITDTQYF.

This chain joins TRBV10-1 and TRBJ1-3, with 8 bases lining up with TRBD1. Trimming took 5 bases from V and 3 from J; bases not matched to a gene: 6. CDR1 is WNHNN and CDR2 is SYGVQD in the germline V gene (reference sequence). The CDR3 contains 15 residues. This CDR3 reads CASSPSGTGGNTIYF. In nucleotides, the CDR3 is TGCGCCAGCAGTCCCTCCGGGACAGGTGGAAACACCATATATTTT.

The V and J genes are TRBV7-3 and TRBJ2-3, with D possibly being TRBD2 (5 bases). This CDR3 comprises 16 residues. V lost 5 bases, J lost 0 bases, and 15 bases lay in between. Germline V gives CDR1 SGHTA, CDR2 FQGTGA. CDR3 amino acids: CASSHSAYTSTDTQYF. In nucleotides, the CDR3 is TGTGCCAGCAGCCATAGCGCTTATACTAGCACAGATACGCAGTATTTT.

This clone was recorded only once. V usage is TRBV27 and J usage is TRBJ2-5, with 10 bases fitting TRBD1. Losses at the gene ends were 2 bases for V and 5 bases for J; bases not matched to a gene: 5. CDR1 MNHEY and CDR2 SMNVEV come from the germline V gene (reference sequence). The CDR3 contains 15 residues. This CDR3 is CASSLTTGGEETQYF. CDR3 sequence (DNA): TGTGCCAGCAGTTTAACGACAGGGGGCGAGGAGACCCAGTACTTC.

CDR3 DNA: TGTGCCAGCAGCTTGACAGAAGAAGCTTTCTTT. This gives the protein CASSLTEEAFF. V usage is TRBV7-9 and J usage is TRBJ1-1; possible D gene TRBD1, 5 bases. The CDR3 spans 11 residues. Germline V gives CDR1 SEHNR, CDR2 FQNEAQ (reference sequence). V lost 3 bases, J lost 8 bases, and 7 bases lay in between.

This rearrangement joins TRBV6-1 to TRBJ2-7; D ambiguous. V was cut by 5 bases and J by 7 bases, with 6 bases left in between. Germline-derived CDR1 and CDR2 are MNHNS and SASEGT. This CDR3 is built from 10 residues. CDR3 bases: TGTGCCAGCAGTTTGTTAGAGCAGTACTTC. This translates into CASSLLEQYF.

This chain links TRBV5-1 with TRBJ2-3, with a tentative D call TRBD2 (5 bases). The CDR3 has 13 residues. Germline V gene lookup returns CDR1 SGHRS and CDR2 YFSETQ. Trimming cost V 2 bases and J 1 base, with 5 bases left between them. The CDR3 protein is CASSFSGTDTQYF. The DNA for the CDR3 is TGCGCCAGCAGCTTTAGCGGCACAGATACGCAGTATTTT. Looking up the rest from reference TRBV5-1 and TRBJ2-3 gives the full variable domain: KAGVTQTPRYLIKTRGQQVTLSCSPISGHRSVSWYQQTPGQGLQFLFEYFSETQRNKGNFPGRFSGRQFSNSRSEMNVSTLELGDSALYLCASSFSGTDTQYFGPGTRLTVL.

The chain is built from TRBV4-3 and TRBJ2-1; D is uncertain. There are 14 residues in the CDR3. The ends were cut back, 2 bases at V and 0 bases at J, with 5 bases in the middle. The germline V gene encodes CDR1 LGHNA and CDR2 YSLEER. CDR3 in amino acids: CASSQYGSYNEQFF. The CDR3 DNA follows: TGCGCCAGCAGCCAATACGGCTCCTACAATGAGCAGTTCTTC.